This T cell receptor beta chain is from a study of regulatory T cells in long-lasting Graves disease. Study-level findings and limits: Less diverse TCR repertoires were seen in persistent Graves' patients than in newly diagnosed ones.

As to time point: newly diagnosed GD, antithyroid drugs for less than 3 months. PBMCs were the source of the RNA used for TCR sequencing. Around 9.9 milliliters of peripheral blood went into EDTA tubes. Building the TCR beta libraries relied on iRepertoire HTBI primers, and CDR3 regions underwent Arm-PCR. TCRdb fed the multiplex PCR reads into MiXCR, producing one record per CDR3 protein. The sample yields approximately 350,000 distinct CDR3 sequences, approximately 12% seen once. This clonotype was seen a few times. Its antigen is undetermined. These data were likewise used in another study, on T cells in Graves' hyperthyroidism and ophthalmopathy. According to that study: Primed by the HTBI set, a first-round RT-PCR was run on the TCR CDR3.

The clonotype comes from a woman under 30 with Graves disease. The sample in question was peripheral blood mononuclear cells (PBMCs), obtained at new diagnosis, from a patient treated with antithyroid drugs.

CDR3: CATRKTSPTDTQYF. DNA for the CDR3: TGTGCCACCAGGAAGACTAGCCCCACAGATACGCAGTATTTT. J is TRBJ2-3 and V is TRBV6-1; 7 bases are a match to TRBD2. The V gene end was trimmed by 10 bases and the J gene end by 2 bases; junction bases not matched to a gene: 9. CDR1 is MNHNS, CDR2 SASEGT, per germline. The CDR3 is 14 residues long.